This T cell receptor beta chain appears in the sequencing data of a study of blood T cell repertoires in COVID-19. Turning to the study itself: COVID-19 samples collected from the United States, Italy and Spain covered acute and convalescent phases. Sources were T cells, B-cell-depleted T cells, or PBMCs; the material itself was cDNA or gDNA.

Original data processing: Reference gene primer amplification in the assay estimated nucleated cell counts. Libraries were prepared by immunoSEQ multiplex PCR; TCRdb keeps only in-frame clonotypes and omits some of them. The V and J calls and the clone size are those of that table, but D and trimming were determined from the DNA. The data show approximately 200,000 clones, roughly 90% seen once. Sequenced material: peripheral blood. The clonotype was recovered from a man aged 65-85 years with acute or convalescent COVID-19.

The CDR3 DNA is TGCGCCAGCAGCTTGGGGGGTCTAGCGGGAACGAACACCGGGGAGCTGTTTTTT. This gives the protein CASSLGGLAGTNTGELFF. The chain combines TRBV5-1 with TRBJ2-2; TRBD2 agrees at 9 bases. Trimming at V came to 0 bases and at J to 0 bases, leaving 6 bases not matched to a gene. Germline V CDR1 and CDR2: SGHRS, YFSETQ. The CDR3 runs 18 residues.